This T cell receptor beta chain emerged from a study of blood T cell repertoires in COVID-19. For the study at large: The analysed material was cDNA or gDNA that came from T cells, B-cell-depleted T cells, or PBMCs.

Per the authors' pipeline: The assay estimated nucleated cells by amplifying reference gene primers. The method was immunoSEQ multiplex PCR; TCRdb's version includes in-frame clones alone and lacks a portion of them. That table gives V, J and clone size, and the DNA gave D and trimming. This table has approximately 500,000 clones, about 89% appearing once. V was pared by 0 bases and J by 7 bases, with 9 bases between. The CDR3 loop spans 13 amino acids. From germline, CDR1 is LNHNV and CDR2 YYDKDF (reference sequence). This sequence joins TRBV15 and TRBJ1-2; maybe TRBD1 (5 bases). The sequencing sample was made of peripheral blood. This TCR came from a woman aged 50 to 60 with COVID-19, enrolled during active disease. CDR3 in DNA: TGTGCCACCAGCAGAGATCGTAGGGGTGGCTACACCTTC. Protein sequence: CATSRDRRGGYTF. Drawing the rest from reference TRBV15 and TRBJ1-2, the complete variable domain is DAMVIQNPRYQVTQFGKPVTLSCSQTLNHNVMYWYQQKSSQAPKLLFHYYDKDFNNEADTPDNFQSRRPNTSFCFLDIRSPGLGDTAMYLCATSRDRRGGYTFGSGTRLTVV.